This TCR beta chain originates from a study of beta chain features in type 1 diabetes. Trimming stripped 6 bases from V and 1 base from J, with 10 bases between. The CDR3 runs to 14 residues. The germline V gene encodes CDR1 MDHEN and CDR2 SYDVKM. The entirety of the isolated RNA underwent reverse transcription, so expressed TCRB transcripts were sequenced. Naive, central memory and regulatory T cell samples averaged around 3.9 million reads. Measured with immunoSEQ multiplex PCR; TCRdb has only the in-frame clones, and not every one. The profile shows about 320,000 clones, approximately 14% of them singletons. A remark on this clone: Its antigen is not known.

A single heparinised draw of approximately 110 mL on average was taken per donor. The study, taken as a whole, reports: Possibly, sequencing cDNA over-represented cells that had high TCR expression levels. Reduced insertions and increased deletions marked VDJ junctions in type 1 diabetes patients.

What was sequenced was central memory CD4+ T cells from blood. J is TRBJ1-5 and V is TRBV28; D is unclear. The clonotype comes from a man aged 25-45 years in good health. CDR3 in amino acids: CASRAGFSNQPQHF. CDR3 nucleotide sequence: TGTGCCAGCAGGGCCGGTTTCAGCAATCAGCCCCAGCATTTT.